Listed here is a single T cell receptor (beta chain). Its antigen remains unidentified. The record has no base qualities; no much larger clone is one base away. Libraries were prepared through 5' RACE. A second PCR of roughly 7 to 12 cycles was run with a J-beta primer mix and a sample-barcoded 5' primer. Each TCR beta cDNA molecule received a unique molecular identifier from a template-switch 5' adaptor carrying 12 random nucleotides. At least 2.5 million CDR3-containing paired-end reads were obtained from each sample. First-strand cDNA was synthesized from all RNA with the Mint cDNA synthesis kit, primed by a TRBC-specific oligonucleotide. Following uracil-DNA glycosylase treatment, a first 18-cycle PCR with universal primers M1SS and BC2_uni_R was performed on all cDNA. In the authors' own workflow: For normalization, 1 million high-quality reads, each with a distinct molecular identifier, were randomly selected from each sample. Reads with shared molecular identifiers were discarded instead of being binned into consensus sequences. MiTCR, with a Q25 quality threshold and the strictest error-elimination algorithm, was used for CDR3 identification, clonotype clustering and error correction. A nonparametric unseen species model using Euler transformation provided a lower-bound estimate of total TCR beta diversity. TCRdb reprocessing: public reads trimmed at Q25 with fastp, clones called with MiXCR, in-frame beta chains kept. Rows with a matching CDR3 protein are joined into one entry that keeps the most common DNA and genes. TCRdb, not the original authors, processed these V and J calls. The sample table shows over 1,500,000 distinct CDR3 sequences, and about 39% are seen once. The ten largest make up under 30% of the sample.

The CDR3, cysteine through phenylalanine, is 13 amino acids long. The only DNA kept is the CDR3, 39 bases in frame from the first base. V lost 6 bases and J lost 13 bases, and the count of bases not matched to a germline gene is 13. The germline V gene encodes CDR1 SGHDN and CDR2 FVKESK. This entry comes from a study of blood T cells in healthy people across ages (dated by TCRdb to about 2015). Regarding the complete study: In model experiments, roughly one uniquely barcoded TCR beta cDNA molecule per two T cells was captured by template switching. Two additional independent replicas of 1 million unique cDNA reads from the same blood draw were analyzed for two donors (one aged 18 to 30 and one aged 80 or older). Age-related changes in TCR beta repertoire diversity were measured in the study by deep sequencing normalized with unique cDNA molecular identifiers. Donors of different ages were randomly distributed across sequencing lanes to avoid experimental bias. Four age groups were formed from the donors: young (average approximately 15 years), middle-aged (approximately 41), aged (over 55) and long-lived (around 82). Here is what the overall study found, with its caveats: The long-lived group showed more naive CD4+ T cells, fewer expanded clones and increased TCR diversity than the aged group, suggesting age selection. Observed TCR beta diversity per million T cells fell roughly linearly with age, and a significant reduction was already apparent by age roughly 41. Total diversity estimates from one million sequenced T cells were considered lower bounds and underestimates. Because donor CMV infection status was unknown, age-related changes in expanded clonotypes were potentially confounded. Because profiling used bulk unsorted PBMCs, naive and antigen-experienced compartments could not be compared conclusively. Observed TCR beta diversity correlated strongly with the percentage of naive T cells measured by flow cytometry.

Systemically healthy Caucasian individuals from Russia, some 36 in total and aged roughly 6 to 95 years, were included as donors. About 10 milliliters of peripheral blood were collected from each donor into EDTA-treated Vacutainer tubes. PBMCs were isolated by Ficoll-Paque density-gradient centrifugation, with at least 7 million obtained per sample. Total RNA was extracted from PBMCs with Trizol reagent, with at least 5.5 micrograms obtained per sample. For every donor, flow cytometry on a PBMC aliquot measured the percentage of naive CD45RAhigh/CD27high T cells. This clonotype originated in a human donor in good health. The receptor chain draws on TRBV14 and TRBJ1-2; 8 of the junction bases match TRBD1. Input material: blood. The base sequence is TGTGCCAGCAGTCCCGACCTGGACAGGGTACGCACCTTC. Its product reads: CASSPDLDRVRTF.